Below are 17 T cell receptor beta chains sequenced from a single sample in a study of tumor-infiltrating lymphocytes in primary liver carcinoma. Synthesis of TCR beta cDNA was carried out from 500 ng total RNA with a constant-region primer. Construction of TCR beta libraries relied on three successive nested multiplex PCR rounds employing slightly modified ARM-PCR. The first two PCR rounds used TRBV1-TRBV30 primers with a Cbeta primer, around 10 cycles each. TCRdb processed the multiplex PCR reads anew with MiXCR; each CDR3 protein has one entry. In the table there are fewer than 350,000 distinct CDR3 sequences, 65% of which are singletons. RNA was extracted from whole blood without cell sorting, alongside germline DNA. Sequencing input: peripheral blood. All receptors derive from a man aged 40-49 years with primary liver carcinoma and hepatitis B virus infection.

On this clonotype: One base away lies a much larger clone, so this may be a sequencing read error. The chain joins TRBV29-1 to TRBJ2-5; weak D call: TRBD2 (6 bases). The germline V gene has CDR1 SQVTM and CDR2 ANQGSEA. Trimming took off 3 bases at V and 5 bases at J, with 19 bases between the two ends. CDR3 size: 15 residues. The CDR3 region is CSVDLLSGVRETQYF. The CDR3 DNA sequence: TGCAGCGTTGATTTACTATCGGGAGTTCGTGAGACCCAGTACTTC.

This clonotype came up many times. The chain links TRBV4-3 to TRBJ2-2; TRBD2 might be the D (6 bases). In germline, CDR1 is LGHNA, CDR2 YSLEER. Trimming stripped 4 bases from V and 3 bases from J, with 15 bases between. The CDR3 is made up of 16 amino acids. CDR3 residues: CASSPSAGTDTGELFF. The DNA of the CDR3 is TGCGCCAGCAGCCCCTCCGCGGGGACGGACACCGGGGAGCTGTTTTTT.

This clonotype was counted between two and nine times. The rearrangement joins TRBV13 to TRBJ2-3; the match to TRBD2 covers 10 bases. This CDR3 is built from 15 residues. The J segment lost 3 bases and the V segment lost 0 bases, leaving 0 bases of the junction unmatched. Looked up from germline, CDR1 is PRHDT and CDR2 is FYEKMQ (reference sequence). CDR3 DNA: TGTGCCAGCAGCTTAGGGACTAGCGGGACAGATACGCAGTATTTT. Translation: CASSLGTSGTDTQYF.

The chain is built from TRBV5-5 and TRBJ2-1; D remains ambiguous. This CDR3 region has 15 residues. V was shortened by 0 bases and J by 4 bases, with 11 bases between the two germline ends. Germline values: CDR1 SGHKS, CDR2 YYEKEE (reference sequence). CDR3 bases: TGTGCCAGCAGCTTGGTTCCCGGACGGTACAATGAGCAGTTCTTC. Its translation is CASSLVPGRYNEQFF. The variable domain in full, with the rest retrieved from reference TRBV5-5 and TRBJ2-1, is DAGVTQSPTHLIKTRGQQVTLRCSPISGHKSVSWYQQVLGQGPQFIFQYYEKEERGRGNFPDRFSARQFPNYSSELNVNALLLGDSALYLCASSLVPGRYNEQFFGPGTRLTVL.

As to this clonotype: Likely a read error: the CDR3 ends without its conserved phenylalanine or tryptophan. The chain is built from TRBV29-1 and TRBJ2-7, with 8 bases matching TRBD2. The CDR3 consists of 14 residues. V gave up 8 bases and J gave up 2 bases; unmatched junction bases: 11. Germline V gene lookup returns CDR1 SQVTM and CDR2 ANQGSEA. This CDR3 is CSTQAGVPPYEQYL. DNA of the CDR3: TGCAGCACCCAAGCGGGAGTCCCCCCCTACGAGCAGTACCTA.

This clonotype appeared a few times. A much larger clone lies one base from this, so it may be a read error. Here the CDR3 reads CASSQGQGYEEYF. DNA for the CDR3: TGCGCCAGCAGCCAGGGACAGGGATACGAGGAGTACTTC. The chain couples TRBV4-3 to TRBJ2-7; 9 bases match TRBD1. The V gene's germline CDR1 is LGHNA and CDR2 YSLEER. This CDR3 has 13 residues.

This clonotype was seen at least ten times. The rearrangement links TRBV29-1 to TRBJ2-2, with D unresolved. Germline CDR1 and CDR2: SQVTM and ANQGSEA. V lost 4 bases to trimming and J lost 5 bases, with 11 bases between them. The CDR3 contains 13 residues. The CDR3 protein is CSVAQKPTGELFF. In DNA form, the CDR3 reads TGCAGCGTTGCACAAAAACCGACCGGGGAGCTGTTTTTT.

V is TRBV12-3 or TRBV12-4 and J is TRBJ2-1, with 7 positions matching TRBD1. Trimming took 5 bases from V and 5 from J; bases not matched to a gene: 6. The CDR3 length is 14 residues. CDR3 loop: CASSPIDRDNEQFF. DNA of the CDR3: TGTGCCAGCAGTCCCATCGACAGGGACAATGAGCAGTTCTTC.

Remarks on this clonotype: Given a much more abundant clone one base away, this may be a read error. The chain carries TRBV11-1 and TRBJ2-5; D gene uncertain. CDR1 and CDR2 from the germline V gene are SGHAT and FQDESV (reference sequence). The CDR3 has 14 residues. The CDR3 nucleotides read TGCGCCAGCAGCCCGACCCAATGGGAAGAGACCCAGTACTTC. Translating gives CASSPTQWEETQYF.

Concerning this clonotype itself: Its ends do not fully match the called genes, so a read error is possible. This chain connects TRBV14 to TRBJ2-7; TRBD2 matches at 7 bases. There are 15 residues in the CDR3. CDR1 and CDR2 from the germline V gene are SGHDN and FVKESK. CDR3 residues: CAISQGPGLTYEQYF. The CDR3 DNA reads as TGTGCCATCAGCCAAGGTCCGGGACTAACTTACGAGCAGTACTTC.

The sample holds many counts of this clonotype. The chain joins TRBV12-3 or TRBV12-4 to TRBJ2-1; 10 nucleotides align to TRBD2. Unmatched junction bases numbered 7, after V lost 2 bases and J lost 6 bases. The CDR3 sequence is 16 residues long. The CDR3 nucleotides are TGTGCCAGCAGTTTAAAAATTAGCGGGAGGCGCAATGAGCAGTTCTTC. It encodes CASSLKISGRRNEQFF.

Notes on this clonotype: A much larger clone sits a single nucleotide away, making a read error possible. The CDR3 bases are TGTGCCAGCAGTTATTCCTACCAGGGGGGAACTGAAGCTTTCTTT. This codes for CASSYSYQGGTEAFF. The rearrangement joins TRBV6-5 to TRBJ1-1, with TRBD1 matching over 7 bases. Germline V gene data show CDR1 as MNHEY and CDR2 as SVGAGI. V dropped 3 bases and J dropped 5; count of bases not matched to a gene: 9. The CDR3 has 15 residues.

On this clonotype: Mismatch with germline at one junction end may stem from a read error. V usage is TRBV4-3 and J usage is TRBJ2-2; 12 positions agree with TRBD2. The germline gives CDR1 LGHNA, CDR2 YSLEER. This CDR3 has 18 amino acids. The CDR3 reads CASNRGLAGSANTGEMFF. The CDR3 bases are TGCGCCAGCAACCGGGGACTAGCGGGTTCCGCGAACACCGGGGAGATGTTTTTT.

V usage is TRBV5-1 and J usage is TRBJ2-7; D may be TRBD2 (6 bases). Germline CDR1 is SGHRS and CDR2 is YFSETQ. Deletions cut 6 bases from V and 6 bases from J, with 16 bases between. This CDR3 contains 13 residues. The chain's CDR3 is CASTWRAPGEQYF. CDR3 coding DNA: TGCGCCAGCACCTGGAGGGCCCCGGGCGAGCAGTACTTC. The full variable domain, in which reference TRBV5-1 and TRBJ2-7 provide the parts outside the CDR3, is KAGVTQTPRYLIKTRGQQVTLSCSPISGHRSVSWYQQTPGQGLQFLFEYFSETQRNKGNFPGRFSGRQFSNSRSEMNVSTLELGDSALYLCASTWRAPGEQYFGPGTRLTVT.

The chain recombines TRBV5-4 with TRBJ1-5; D perhaps matches TRBD1 (6 bases). V lost 2 bases to trimming and J lost 4 bases, with 16 bases between them. The CDR3 has 16 amino acids. The germline CDR1 and CDR2 sequences are SGHNT and YYREEE (reference sequence). CDR3 loop: CASSFGGSTGNQPQHF. CDR3 sequence (DNA): TGTGCCAGCAGCTTCGGAGGGAGCACAGGGAATCAGCCCCAGCATTTT.

To note about this clonotype: This CDR3 is missing its conserved last phenylalanine or tryptophan, likely due to a read error. The V and J genes are TRBV5-1 and TRBJ2-3; D might be TRBD1 (7 bases). The V end lost 3 bases, the J end lost 8 bases, and 22 bases lay between the germline ends. Looked up from germline, CDR1 is SGHRS and CDR2 is YFSETQ. The CDR3 length is 16 residues. CDR3 nucleotides: TGCGCCAGCAGCTCCTTAACTAGCCGACAGGGAGGTACGCAGTATTTA. It encodes CASSSLTSRQGGTQYL.

This clonotype was detected a few times. An end of the junction does not agree with germline; a read error may underlie this. The chain uses TRBV28 and TRBJ2-7; D gene uncertain. The germline V gene has CDR1 MDHEN and CDR2 SYDVKM. The CDR3 extends over 15 amino acids. CDR3 nucleotide sequence: TGTGCCAACAGTTTGGCGAGGATCAGCTCCTACGAGCAGTACTTC. Translated, it gives CANSLARISSYEQYF.